Listed here are 14 T cell receptor beta chains from one sample, sequenced in a study of T cell responses to AZD1222 COVID-19 vaccine. Sequencing used immunoSEQ multiplex PCR; TCRdb keeps in-frame clones, though not all of them. The sample has about 120,000 clones; less than 95% are singletons. The sequencing used peripheral blood, collected on day 0 of AZD1222 vaccination. These receptors all stem from an adult in good health.

The J gene is TRBJ2-1, the V gene TRBV6-5; a weak D match, TRBD2 (6 bases). This CDR3 comprises 15 residues. Per the germline V gene, CDR1 is MNHEY and CDR2 is SVGAGI. Trimming cost V 5 bases and J 6 bases, with 17 bases left between them. The CDR3 reads CASSHGRDFANEQFF. The CDR3, as DNA: TGTGCCAGCAGTCACGGCCGGGACTTCGCCAATGAGCAGTTCTTC.

This chain uses TRBV27 with TRBJ2-2; the D is unclear. This CDR3 region has 15 residues. Germline V CDR1 and CDR2: MNHEY, SMNVEV (reference sequence). The germline V and J ends were trimmed by 3 bases and 3 bases, with 11 bases remaining between them. The CDR3 DNA reads as TGTGCCAGCAGTTTCTTAGGGATGGACACCGGGGAGCTGTTTTTT. It is translated as CASSFLGMDTGELFF.

In DNA, the CDR3 is TGTGCCAGCAGCGTAGATGGTGGGACAGCTGGGGCCAACGTCCTGACTTTC. It translates to CASSVDGGTAGANVLTF. The chain combines TRBV9 with TRBJ2-6, with TRBD1 matching 7 bases. The germline V gene encodes CDR1 SGDLS and CDR2 YYNGEE. The V and J ends lost 0 bases and 2 bases, in that order; junction bases with no gene match: 5. The CDR3 consists of 17 residues.

The V and J genes are TRBV29-1 and TRBJ1-1; D is possibly TRBD1 (6 bases). CDR1 is SQVTM, CDR2 ANQGSEA, per germline. The germline V and J ends were trimmed by 4 bases and 4 bases, with 16 bases remaining between them. The CDR3 is made up of 14 amino acids. CDR3 protein: CSVGGPGVLTEAFF. The DNA of the CDR3 is TGCAGCGTTGGGGGGCCCGGGGTCCTCACTGAAGCTTTCTTT.

The genes are TRBV27 and TRBJ1-5; the D is unclear. The CDR3 covers 13 residues. Trimming cost V 2 bases and J 4 bases, with 6 bases left between them. The germline CDR1 and CDR2 sequences are MNHEY and SMNVEV (reference sequence). The CDR3 region is CASSLRENQPQHF. Written as DNA, the CDR3 is TGTGCCAGCAGTTTAAGGGAAAATCAGCCCCAGCATTTT.

The chain joins TRBV11-2 to TRBJ1-1; no definite D call. The CDR3 has 14 residues. V was pared by 2 bases and J by 4 bases, with 11 bases between. The germline CDR1 and CDR2 sequences are SGHAT and FQNNGV. The CDR3 protein is CASSLSGWGTEAFF. The DNA of the CDR3 is TGTGCCAGCAGCTTAAGTGGGTGGGGCACTGAAGCTTTCTTT.

The rearrangement links TRBV6-2 or TRBV6-3 to TRBJ2-7; D gene ambiguous. Germline V lookup: CDR1 MNHEY, CDR2 SVGEGT. Trimming took off 6 bases at V and 2 bases at J, with 5 bases between the two ends. The CDR3 spans 11 residues. CDR3 region: CASSFTYEQYF. CDR3 DNA sequence: TGTGCCAGCAGCTTCACCTACGAGCAGTACTTC.

This chain joins TRBV19 and TRBJ2-7, with 10 bases that match TRBD1. This CDR3 region has 12 residues. J lost 7 bases, V lost 7 bases, and 4 bases had no gene match. Germline CDR1 LNHDA, CDR2 SQIVND (reference sequence). CDR3 residues: CASTTGGGEQYF. In DNA, the CDR3 is TGTGCCAGTACGACAGGGGGCGGTGAGCAGTACTTC.

This sequence joins TRBV29-1 and TRBJ2-3; 8 bases align to TRBD1. The CDR3 sequence is 13 residues long. The ends lost 4 bases at V and 7 bases at J; junction bases unmatched: 7. CDR1 is SQVTM, CDR2 ANQGSEA, per germline. The CDR3 DNA sequence: TGCAGCGTTGGCGGCGACAGGGGAAATACGCAGTATTTT. Its translation: CSVGGDRGNTQYF.

The V and J genes are TRBV15 and TRBJ1-5; D perhaps matches TRBD1 (6 bases). With 0 bases removed from V and 9 bases from J, the gap between germline ends came to 15 bases. This CDR3 region has 15 residues. Germline CDR1 and CDR2: LNHNV and YYDKDF (reference sequence). The CDR3 loop is CATSRDRGGSAPQHF. For the CDR3, the DNA is TGTGCCACCAGCAGAGATAGGGGGGGGTCAGCGCCCCAGCATTTT.

The chain has TRBV20-1 and TRBJ2-1; D is uncertain. Germline V lookup: CDR1 DFQATT, CDR2 SNEGSKA (reference sequence). Trimming pared 3 bases from V and 3 bases from J, leaving 12 bases between. The CDR3 covers 14 residues. The CDR3 nucleotides read TGCAGTGCTAGTATAGGAACGGTCTACAATGAGCAGTTCTTC. This gives the protein CSASIGTVYNEQFF.

The chain joins TRBV5-4 to TRBJ1-1; D is unclear. Germline values: CDR1 SGHNT, CDR2 YYREEE (reference sequence). CDR3 length: 13 amino acids. The V and J ends lost 4 bases and 3 bases respectively, with 10 bases between them. The CDR3 nucleotides are TGTGCCAGCAGCCCGGGAGCTGACACTGAAGCTTTCTTT. It is translated as CASSPGADTEAFF.

This clone was counted once. The V and J genes are TRBV18 and TRBJ2-3; 8 positions agree with TRBD1. The V gene's germline CDR1 is KGHSH and CDR2 LQKENI. The CDR3 sequence is 16 residues long. The J segment lost 3 bases and the V segment lost 2 bases, leaving 7 bases of the junction unmatched. CDR3: CASSPMGRTGTDTQYF. The DNA of the CDR3 is TGTGCCAGCTCACCAATGGGGCGGACAGGGACAGATACGCAGTATTTT. Full variable domain (remainder filled in from reference TRBV18 and TRBJ2-3): NAGVMQNPRHLVRRRGQEARLRCSPMKGHSHVYWYRQLPEEGLKFMVYLQKENIIDESGMPKERFSAEFPKEGPSILRIQQVVRGDSAAYFCASSPMGRTGTDTQYFGPGTRLTVL.

This chain joins TRBV6-5 and TRBJ1-2; unclear D gene. The CDR3 loop spans 15 amino acids. Germline lookup yields CDR1 MNHEY and CDR2 SVGAGI. With 5 bases removed from V and 8 bases from J, the gap between germline ends came to 21 bases. The CDR3: CASSTLWKGGSGYTF. The CDR3 region has the DNA TGTGCCAGCAGTACTTTGTGGAAGGGAGGAAGCGGCTACACCTTC.